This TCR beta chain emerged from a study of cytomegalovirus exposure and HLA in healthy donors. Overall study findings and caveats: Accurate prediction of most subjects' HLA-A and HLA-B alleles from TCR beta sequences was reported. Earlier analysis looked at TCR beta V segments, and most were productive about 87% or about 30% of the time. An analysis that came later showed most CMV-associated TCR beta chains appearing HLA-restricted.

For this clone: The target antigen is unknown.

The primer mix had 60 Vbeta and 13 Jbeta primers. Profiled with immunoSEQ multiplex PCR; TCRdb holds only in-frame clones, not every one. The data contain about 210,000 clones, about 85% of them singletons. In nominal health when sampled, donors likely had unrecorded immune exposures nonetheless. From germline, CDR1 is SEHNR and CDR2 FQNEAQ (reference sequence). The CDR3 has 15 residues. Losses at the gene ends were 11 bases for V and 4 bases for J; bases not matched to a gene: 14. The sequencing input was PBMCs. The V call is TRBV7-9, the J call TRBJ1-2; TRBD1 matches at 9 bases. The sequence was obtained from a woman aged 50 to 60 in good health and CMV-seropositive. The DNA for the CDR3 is TGTGCCTCCGACCGGGACAGGGCCGGAAGCTATGGCTACACCTTC. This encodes CASDRDRAGSYGYTF.